This T cell receptor (beta chain) was profiled in a study of blood T cell repertoires in COVID-19. About the research overall: From the United States, Italy and Spain came samples of acute and convalescent COVID-19. PBMCs, B-cell-depleted T cells, or T cells provided the cDNA or gDNA that made up the material.

In the authors' workflow: Amplification of reference gene primers provided the estimated nucleated cell counts. Assay: immunoSEQ multiplex PCR; the TCRdb copy retains only in-frame clones and omits some. V, J and clone size are those of that table, while D and trimming were read from the DNA. This sample has under 85,000 clones, with 80% to 90% found just once. After removal of 5 bases from V and 8 bases from J, the junction contained 7 bases not matched to a gene. Looked up from germline, CDR1 is LNHDA and CDR2 is SQIVND (reference sequence). CDR3 size: 13 residues. The TCR sequence derives from a man between 65 and 80 years old with active or convalescent COVID-19. The chain has TRBV19 and TRBJ1-2, with 8 bases identical to TRBD1. Sequenced input: peripheral blood. DNA for the CDR3: TGTGCCAGTAGTTTACAGGGGGTAGTCGGCTACACCTTC. This gives the protein CASSLQGVVGYTF.